The source of this TCR beta chain is a study of post-analysis software for immune sequencing data. Study-level points and caveats: By F measure, strong co-clustering occurred among samples prepared in the same batch. In patients, TRBV5-6, TRBV5-1 and TRBV20-1 belonged to roughly five TRBV segments found more frequently than in controls.

A note on this clonotype: The antigen remains unidentified.

The CDR3 sequence is 14 residues long. V gave up 6 bases and J gave up 4 bases; unmatched junction bases: 3. Germline CDR1 and CDR2: MNHEY and SVGAGI. Included in the TCR beta cDNA libraries were unique molecular identifiers. Each CDR3 protein gets one entry after TCRdb re-called the PCR reads with MiXCR. The table records approximately 160,000 distinct CDR3 sequences, 25% to 35% of them present only once. The sequence derives from a girl aged 5-17 years with multiple sclerosis. V usage is TRBV6-5 and J usage is TRBJ2-1; 10 nucleotides line up with TRBD2. What was sequenced was blood. CDR3 protein: CASRERGGYNEQFF. The CDR3 DNA reads as TGTGCCAGCAGGGAGCGGGGGGGGTACAATGAGCAGTTCTTC.